A selection of T cell receptor beta chains follows, all from one sample in a study of T cell responses to AZD1222 COVID-19 vaccine. Only in-frame clones appear in the TCRdb table, and some are missing; sequencing was by immunoSEQ multiplex PCR. Among about 120,000 clones listed, around 86% were seen once. The specimen was peripheral blood, collected on day 0 of AZD1222 vaccination. These receptors were collected from an adult in good health. Both conserved end residues are part of each CDR3. D genes are given only for firm matches. Clone size, where shown, is once, few, many, or a class for clones that have expanded.

v_gene,j_gene,d_gene,abundance,CDR3aa,CDR3nt
TRBV10-1,TRBJ2-7,-,-,CASSNTYEQYF,TGCGCCAGCAGTAATACCTACGAGCAGTACTTC
TRBV3-1/TRBV3-2,TRBJ2-7,TRBD1,-,CASSQRDRAKGQYF,TGTGCCAGCAGCCAGCGGGACAGGGCAAAAGGGCAGTACTTC
TRBV5-5,TRBJ1-2,-,-,CASSLPWLGGYTF,TGTGCCAGCAGCCTCCCCTGGCTGGGTGGCTACACCTTC
TRBV7-8,TRBJ2-7,TRBD2,-,CASSSGTSEYLEQYF,TGTGCCAGCAGCTCCGGGACTAGTGAATACCTCGAGCAGTACTTC
TRBV27,TRBJ2-1,TRBD1,-,CASSPRTGLGNEQFF,TGTGCCAGCAGTCCGCGGACAGGGTTGGGCAATGAGCAGTTCTTC
TRBV6-6,TRBJ2-7,-,-,CASSPHRQGGSYEQYF,TGTGCCAGCAGCCCCCACAGGCAGGGGGGATCCTACGAGCAGTACTTC
TRBV5-1,TRBJ2-5,-,-,CASRTTGTSGETQYF,TGCGCCAGCAGAACCACAGGTACCTCGGGGGAGACCCAGTACTTC
TRBV3-1/TRBV3-2,TRBJ1-2,-,once,CASSQGTFRGYTF,TGTGCCAGCAGCCAAGGGACGTTCCGTGGCTACACCTTC
TRBV6-5,TRBJ2-7,-,-,CASSGVHTGNYEQYF,TGTGCCAGCAGCGGCGTACACACAGGAAACTACGAGCAGTACTTC
TRBV28,TRBJ2-1,-,-,CASSGILMGRTYNEQFF,TGTGCCAGCAGTGGGATCCTTATGGGGAGGACCTACAATGAGCAGTTCTTC
TRBV7-9,TRBJ1-4,-,-,CASSLGMGAQANEKLFF,TGTGCCAGCAGCTTAGGTATGGGGGCGCAAGCTAATGAAAAACTGTTTTTT
TRBV27,TRBJ1-6,-,-,CASTSSRGGSPLHF,TGTGCCAGCACCTCTAGCAGGGGCGGTTCACCCCTCCACTTT
TRBV7-9,TRBJ1-2,-,-,CASSLRGTVRYGYTF,TGTGCCAGCAGCTTACGGGGGACGGTGCGATATGGCTACACCTTC
TRBV7-9,TRBJ2-7,-,-,CASSLAQYRVADEQYF,TGTGCCAGCAGCTTAGCGCAGTACAGGGTGGCGGACGAGCAGTACTTC
TRBV11-2,TRBJ2-3,-,-,CASSYVGADTQYF,TGTGCCAGCAGCTATGTCGGGGCAGATACGCAGTATTTT
TRBV5-1,TRBJ2-7,TRBD1,-,CASSPRGQGFSYEQYF,TGCGCCAGCAGCCCTAGGGGACAGGGCTTTTCCTACGAGCAGTACTTC
TRBV7-6,TRBJ2-2,-,-,CASASGGTGELFF,TGTGCCAGCGCCTCAGGAGGCACCGGGGAGCTGTTTTTT
TRBV7-9,TRBJ2-4,-,-,CASSPRELAKNIQYF,TGTGCCAGCAGCCCCCGGGAATTAGCCAAAAACATTCAGTACTTC
TRBV15,TRBJ2-7,TRBD1,-,CATSRDRGPSEQYF,TGTGCCACCAGCAGGGACAGGGGGCCCTCCGAGCAGTACTTC
TRBV27,TRBJ1-5,-,-,CASRLGGSNQPQHF,TGTGCCAGTCGACTTGGGGGTAGCAATCAGCCCCAGCATTTT